The T cell receptor beta chain described here comes from a study of blood T cells in healthy people across ages. Study-wide results and caveats: The recorded TCR beta diversity per million T cells decreased in a roughly linear manner with age.

The authors ran a second PCR of about 7 to 12 cycles using a sample-barcoded 5' primer and a J-beta primer mix. Each of the cDNA molecules was tagged by a template-switch adaptor with 12 random nucleotides. Each single sample gave us at least 2.5 million CDR3-containing paired-end reads. TCRdb redid the calling of the 5' RACE reads with MiXCR, one entry per CDR3 protein. Of about 540,000 distinct CDR3 sequences listed, less than 25% are singletons. This clonotype has just a few counts. Its antigen is undetermined. These sequences were also reported in another study, on T cells of mothers and their children.

This TCR derives from a boy aged 5 to 17 in good health. The sequenced sample was blood.

This chain's CDR3 is CASSLSAVEGFRYNEQFF. Written as DNA, the CDR3 is TGTGCCAGCAGTTTATCGGCCGTTGAGGGCTTCCGCTACAATGAGCAGTTCTTC. The chain couples TRBV27 to TRBJ2-1; D possibly corresponds to TRBD2 (5 bases). Trimming left V 0 bases short and J 3 bases short, with 18 bases between. The CDR3 extends over 18 amino acids. The germline V gene has CDR1 MNHEY and CDR2 SMNVEV (reference sequence).